Shown below are 26 T cell receptor beta chains from a single sample sequenced in a study of T cells in Graves' hyperthyroidism and ophthalmopathy (dated 2019 in TCRdb). Library preparation used multiplex PCR. The reads were generated on an Illumina HiSeq 2000. TCR beta CDR3 regions were amplified from RNA transcripts. The TCR CDR3 was subjected to a first round of RT-PCR using the HTBI primer set and the Qiagen OneStep RT-PCR kit. TCRdb applied fastp at Q25 and MiXCR to the public reads, then kept only in-frame beta chains. Rows are unified per CDR3 protein, each entry keeping the most common DNA and genes. The sample table contains 370,000 or so distinct CDR3 sequences; only one count was recorded for roughly 13% of them. Of the sample, roughly 20% is held by the ten largest clones. Source material: blood. The receptors were gathered from a man aged 30 to 39 with Graves' hyperthyroidism that later progressed to Graves' ophthalmopathy.

This clonotype was counted at least ten times. The chain recombines TRBV12-3 or TRBV12-4 with TRBJ1-5; TRBD1 matches 10 bases. The junction had 2 bases not matched to a gene; V was cut back by 5 bases and J by 4 bases. CDR3 length: 14 residues. The CDR3 bases are TGTGCCAGCAGTCCGGACAGGGGGAATCAGCCCCAGCATTTT. This encodes CASSPDRGNQPQHF.

Here the CDR3 reads CASSLGESNYGYTF. CDR3 sequence (DNA): TGTGCCAGCAGCTTAGGGGAATCTAACTATGGCTACACCTTC. This rearrangement joins TRBV7-2 to TRBJ1-2; D is unresolved. The CDR3 contains 14 residues. Germline-derived CDR1 and CDR2 are SGHTA and FQGNSA. V lost 1 base and J lost 0, with 6 bases in between.

This clonotype was picked up many times. V and J are TRBV24-1 and TRBJ1-1; possible D gene TRBD1, 6 bases. Germline V CDR1 and CDR2: KGHDR, SFDVKD. CDR3 length: 12 residues. Trimming pared 10 bases from V and 11 bases from J, leaving 19 bases between. The CDR3 nucleotides are TGTGCCACGCTGGGGACCGACAGGAAGGCTTTCTTT. It is translated as CATLGTDRKAFF.

In the case of this clonotype: The junction shows a germline mismatch at one end, possibly a read error. This chain uses TRBV3-1 with TRBJ2-5, with TRBD1 as a possible D gene (6 bases). CDR1 and CDR2 (germline): LGHDT, YNNKEL (reference sequence). The CDR3 has 17 amino acids. CDR3: CASNQVFSQGDRETQYF. The CDR3 DNA reads TGTGCCAGCAACCAAGTCTTTTCACAGGGTGACCGAGAGACCCAGTACTTC.

This clonotype was counted a few times. The CDR3 here is CAITASGYEQYF. The CDR3 region has the DNA TGTGCCATCACGGCTAGCGGCTACGAGCAGTACTTC. The chain couples TRBV10-3 to TRBJ2-7, with 7 nucleotides matching TRBD2. Germline CDR1 is ENHRY and CDR2 is SYGVKD. The J segment lost 3 bases and the V segment lost 7 bases, leaving 3 bases of the junction unmatched. CDR3 length equals 12 residues.

This clonotype has more than one count but fewer than ten. The V and J genes are TRBV20-1 and TRBJ1-1, with a possible D match to TRBD1 (5 bases). Germline V lookup: CDR1 DFQATT, CDR2 SNEGSKA (reference sequence). The germline V and J ends were trimmed by 8 bases and 6 bases, with 19 bases remaining between them. The CDR3 length is 13 residues. CDR3 residues: CSTKKDTLSEAFF. The CDR3 DNA reads TGCAGTACTAAAAAGGACACTCTCTCTGAAGCTTTCTTT.

This clonotype was recorded at least ten times. The rearrangement links TRBV7-3 to TRBJ2-5, with unresolved D. The germline V gene has CDR1 SGHTA and CDR2 FQGTGA. V dropped 7 bases and J dropped 3 bases, with 6 bases sitting between them. This CDR3 has 11 residues. The CDR3 spells CASIQKETQYF. CDR3 bases: TGTGCCAGCATCCAAAAAGAGACCCAGTACTTC.

This clonotype was observed at least ten times. Here the CDR3 DNA reads TGTGCCAGCTCACCAACCTCAGGTAACACTGAAGCTTTCTTT. Residues: CASSPTSGNTEAFF. The chain recombines TRBV18 with TRBJ1-1; unclear D gene. This CDR3 spans 14 amino acids. V lost 2 bases, J lost 2 bases, and 9 bases lay in between. The germline V gene encodes CDR1 KGHSH and CDR2 LQKENI. Full variable domain (outside the CDR3, taken from reference TRBV18 and TRBJ1-1): NAGVMQNPRHLVRRRGQEARLRCSPMKGHSHVYWYRQLPEEGLKFMVYLQKENIIDESGMPKERFSAEFPKEGPSILRIQQVVRGDSAAYFCASSPTSGNTEAFFGQGTRLTVV.

This clonotype was seen repeatedly, ten times or more. This chain joins TRBV28 and TRBJ1-1; 9 bases align to TRBD1. There are 14 residues in the CDR3. Germline CDR1 and CDR2: MDHEN and SYDVKM. Unmatched junction bases numbered 7, after V lost 7 bases and J lost 4 bases. The CDR3 DNA follows: TGTGCCAGCATAACCGGACAGGGGCTCACTGAAGCTTTCTTT. This translates into CASITGQGLTEAFF.

This sequence joins TRBV12-3 or TRBV12-4 and TRBJ2-2; no reliable D call. Trimming removed 5 bases from V and 13 bases from J, with 8 bases in between. The CDR3 covers 10 residues. The CDR3 protein is CASSGVGLFF. CDR3 bases: TGTGCCAGCAGTGGGGTTGGGCTGTTTTTT.

This clonotype has only a few counts. The CDR3 spells CASSSDQAGGFHTQYF. Written as DNA, the CDR3 is TGTGCCAGCAGCTCGGATCAAGCGGGGGGATTTCATACGCAGTATTTT. The V call is TRBV5-4, the J call TRBJ2-3; TRBD2 aligns across 9 bases. Trimming at V came to 3 bases and at J to 7 bases, leaving 12 bases not matched to a gene. This CDR3 is 16 amino acids long. CDR1 is SGHNT, CDR2 YYREEE, per germline (reference sequence).

On this clonotype itself: A much larger clone lies a single base off, so this may be a read error. J is TRBJ2-2 and V is TRBV9; possible D gene TRBD1, 6 bases. Germline values: CDR1 SGDLS, CDR2 YYNGEE. CDR3 size: 15 residues. CDR3 sequence: CASSYTGQNTGELLF. DNA for the CDR3: TGTGCCAGCAGCTATACCGGACAGAACACCGGGGAGCTGCTTTTT.

This clonotype came up many times. The CDR3 DNA reads TGTGCCAGCAGTTCACTAGATTTTCAAAATACGCAGTATTTT. As protein: CASSSLDFQNTQYF. The V call is TRBV5-4, the J call TRBJ2-3; D possibly corresponds to TRBD2 (5 bases). The V and J ends lost 5 bases and 7 bases respectively, with 17 bases between them. Germline CDR1 SGHNT, CDR2 YYREEE (reference sequence). The CDR3 contains 14 residues.

This clonotype was observed many times. The chain links TRBV28 to TRBJ1-5, with D hard to call. CDR1 MDHEN and CDR2 SYDVKM come from the germline V gene. CDR3 length equals 12 residues. V dropped 11 bases and J dropped 2 bases, with 10 bases sitting between them. The CDR3 bases are TGTGCCGGACGGGCGGGCAATCAGCCCCAGCATTTT. It yields the protein CAGRAGNQPQHF.

The CDR3 nucleotides read TGCGCCAGCAGCCAGGGAGTGAAGTATGGCTACACCTTC. It yields the protein CASSQGVKYGYTF. The rearrangement joins TRBV4-1 to TRBJ1-2, with D unclear. The length of the CDR3 is 13 residues. V was trimmed by 3 bases and J by 5 bases, leaving 10 bases between them. Germline assignment: CDR1 MGHRA and CDR2 YSYEKL.

This clonotype was seen a few times. V and J are TRBV27 and TRBJ2-1, with D maybe TRBD1 (6 bases). This CDR3 region has 16 residues. Trimming removed 1 base at V and 0 bases at J, with 10 bases between. The germline V gene encodes CDR1 MNHEY and CDR2 SMNVEV (reference sequence). The DNA for the CDR3 is TGTGCCAGCAGTTTATGGGGCAGGGGCTCCTACAATGAGCAGTTCTTC. Amino acids: CASSLWGRGSYNEQFF.

The table lists this clonotype with many counts. The chain links TRBV7-6 to TRBJ2-3, with 7 bases identical to TRBD1. J gave up 1 base and V 5 bases, and 9 bases lay outside the gene matches. The CDR3 has 16 amino acids. Looked up from germline, CDR1 is SGHVS and CDR2 is FNYEAQ. CDR3 nucleotides: TGTGCCAGCAGCCCGGGGACAGTTTCCCGCACAGATACGCAGTATTTT. Its protein is CASSPGTVSRTDTQYF.

This chain joins TRBV19 and TRBJ2-7; 8 nucleotides agree with TRBD1. CDR1 is LNHDA, CDR2 SQIVND, per germline (reference sequence). This CDR3 is 13 amino acids long. V gave up 8 bases and J gave up 4 bases; unmatched junction bases: 7. CDR3 nucleotides: TGTGCCAGTCAGGACCAGGGGGCATACGAGCAGTACTTC. It translates to CASQDQGAYEQYF.

Ten or more counts support this clonotype. The rearrangement joins TRBV11-2 to TRBJ1-4, with TRBD1 matching over 8 bases. From germline, CDR1 is SGHAT and CDR2 FQNNGV. The CDR3 spans 14 residues. The V gene end was trimmed by 3 bases and the J gene end by 8 bases; junction bases not matched to a gene: 5. This chain's CDR3 is CASSFAGGREKLFF. Written as DNA, the CDR3 is TGTGCCAGCAGCTTCGCAGGGGGCAGGGAAAAACTGTTTTTT.

This clonotype was picked up many times. This CDR3 reads CATSRDLGGYGYTF. CDR3 DNA: TGTGCCACCAGCAGAGATCTGGGGGGCTATGGCTACACCTTC. The chain joins TRBV15 to TRBJ1-2; D may be TRBD1 (5 bases). Germline loops: CDR1 LNHNV, CDR2 YYDKDF (reference sequence). There are 14 residues in the CDR3. V was cut by 0 bases and J by 4 bases, with 9 bases left in between. Full variable domain (remainder filled in from reference TRBV15 and TRBJ1-2): DAMVIQNPRYQVTQFGKPVTLSCSQTLNHNVMYWYQQKSSQAPKLLFHYYDKDFNNEADTPDNFQSRRPNTSFCFLDIRSPGLGDTAMYLCATSRDLGGYGYTFGSGTRLTVV.

This clonotype was picked up many times. The chain uses TRBV12-3 or TRBV12-4 and TRBJ1-1, with 8 nucleotides matching TRBD1. Trimming cost V 3 bases and J 10 bases; bases outside gene matches: 10. The CDR3 length is 14 residues. CDR3 nucleotide sequence: TGTGCCAGCAGTTTGCAGCAGGGGGCGCTTGGAGCTTTCTTT. Protein: CASSLQQGALGAFF.

This clonotype was seen at least ten times. The chain recombines TRBV28 with TRBJ1-2; TRBD1 matches 7 bases. After removal of 7 bases from V and 5 bases from J, the junction contained 10 bases not matched to a gene. The CDR3 spans 14 residues. From germline, CDR1 is MDHEN and CDR2 SYDVKM. This chain's CDR3 is CASTRGDPLYGYTF. The CDR3 DNA is TGTGCCAGCACCAGGGGGGACCCCTTGTATGGCTACACCTTC.

This clonotype has just a few counts. The chain couples TRBV27 to TRBJ1-2; D gene uncertain. Trimming removed 5 bases from V and 4 bases from J, with 11 bases in between. This CDR3 contains 13 residues. CDR1 is MNHEY and CDR2 is SMNVEV in the germline V gene (reference sequence). Written as DNA, the CDR3 is TGTGCCAGCAGTCCCCTACTGGGCTATGGCTACACCTTC. Translation: CASSPLLGYGYTF.

The rearrangement uses TRBV20-1 and TRBJ1-5, with a tentative D call TRBD1 (6 bases). The length of the CDR3 is 12 residues. Germline CDR1 reads DFQATT; CDR2 reads SNEGSKA (reference sequence). The V gene lost 4 bases and the J gene lost 6 bases, with 10 bases spanning the gap. CDR3 sequence reads: CSAITGSQPQHF. In DNA form, the CDR3 reads TGCAGTGCTATTACAGGGAGTCAGCCCCAGCATTTT.

This clonotype was observed at least ten times. The J gene is TRBJ2-4, the V gene TRBV7-2; D may match TRBD1 or TRBD2 (7 bases each). V was cut by 2 bases and J by 2 bases, with 16 bases left in between. The germline V gene has CDR1 SGHTA and CDR2 FQGNSA. The CDR3 contains 17 residues. CDR3 residues: CASSLTPGGGPKNIQYF. The CDR3 DNA is TGTGCCAGCAGCTTAACCCCAGGGGGGGGCCCCAAAAACATTCAGTACTTC.

This sequence joins TRBV6-6 and TRBJ2-1; D not resolved. Germline V gene lookup returns CDR1 MNHNY and CDR2 SVGAGI (reference sequence). There are 13 residues in the CDR3. Trimming pared 2 bases from V and 4 bases from J, leaving 6 bases between. This chain's CDR3 is CASSYAAYNEQFF. The CDR3, as DNA: TGTGCCAGCAGTTACGCCGCGTACAATGAGCAGTTCTTC.